This paragraph reports one T cell receptor (beta chain). Germline V lookup: CDR1 LNHDA, CDR2 SQIVND (reference sequence). V lost 1 base to trimming and J lost 5 bases, with 15 bases between them. The CDR3 runs 15 residues. The record originates from a study of cytomegalovirus exposure and HLA in healthy donors. Sequencing used immunoSEQ multiplex PCR; TCRdb keeps in-frame clones, though not all of them. The sample lists some 150,000 clones, around 90% occurring once. The clonotype comes from a young man in good health and CMV-seropositive. Material for sequencing was PBMCs. The rearrangement uses TRBV19 and TRBJ2-7; weak D call: TRBD1 (5 bases). This chain's CDR3 is CASSIGGSSYDEQYF. Here the CDR3 DNA reads TGTGCCAGTAGTATAGGGGGCAGTTCCTATGACGAGCAGTACTTC.